Sequencing of this T cell receptor (beta chain) was carried out in a study of T-cell memory formation after mild COVID-19. Study-wide background: Largely, TCR clusters stayed within a single donor.

CDR1 and CDR2 (germline): MNHNY, SVGAGI (reference sequence). V was clipped by 9 bases and J by 2 bases, with 17 bases between them. The CDR3 has 15 amino acids. Via MiXCR, TCRdb re-called the 5' RACE reads, giving one row per CDR3 protein. Among a few hundred thousand distinct CDR3 sequences, roughly a fifth were seen once, and the ten largest hold 20% to 25%. This clonotype has a handful of counts. The sample taken for sequencing was PBMCs or a T cell subset sorted from them (not recorded which). The V and J genes are TRBV6-6 and TRBJ2-4; D call uncertain. This receptor was identified in a young man who had mild COVID-19 (a few samples of this study predate the infection). Cell type and time point are not known. The CDR3 reads CASTQSRVTKNIQYF. The CDR3 region has the DNA TGTGCCAGTACGCAAAGTCGAGTCACCAAAAACATTCAGTACTTC.